These T cell receptor beta chains were read from a single sample in a study of untreated major depressive disorder. Produced via immunoSEQ multiplex PCR; TCRdb's table is partial and in-frame only. This sample yields approximately 13,000 clones, of which around nine tenths are seen a single time; 0.65% to 0.9% belongs to the top ten. Sequencing was carried out using CD4+ T cells from PBMCs. Receptors originate from a man aged 25-45 years with major depressive disorder. Both conserved end residues are part of each CDR3. Fields, in order: V gene, D gene, clone size, J gene, CDR3 length, CDR3 DNA, CDR3 protein. A D gene is named only where the DNA matches it firmly. A row's size may be missing; if present it is once, few, many or a size class.

V: TRBV5-4
D: -
size: -
J: TRBJ1-1
length: 15
DNA: TGTGCCAGCAGCTTGGCTAATCAGGGTCGTTCTGAAGCTTTCTTT
CDR3: CASSLANQGRSEAFF

V: TRBV18
D: -
size: few
J: TRBJ2-2
length: 13
DNA: TGTGCCAGCTCACAGGGATCAGCGGGGGAGCTGTTTTTT
CDR3: CASSQGSAGELFF

V: TRBV6-5
D: -
size: -
J: TRBJ1-6
length: 14
DNA: TGTGCCAGCAGACCGGACGGCGCTAATTCACCCCTCCACTTT
CDR3: CASRPDGANSPLHF

V: TRBV6-5
D: -
size: -
J: TRBJ1-1
length: 12
DNA: TGTGCCAGCAATGGTCTGAACACTGAAGCTTTCTTT
CDR3: CASNGLNTEAFF

V: TRBV19
D: TRBD1
size: -
J: TRBJ2-3
length: 16
DNA: TGTGCCAGTAGTATTCTGGCAGGGGGCAGCACAGATACGCAGTATTTT
CDR3: CASSILAGGSTDTQYF

V: TRBV11-2
D: -
size: -
J: TRBJ2-7
length: 15
DNA: TGTGCCAGCAGCTCGCTCGGGACAAAGCTACGCGGGCAGTACTTC
CDR3: CASSSLGTKLRGQYF

V: TRBV30
D: -
size: once
J: TRBJ1-1
length: 12
DNA: TGTGCCTGGAGTGTATATGGCAGGCTGGCTTTCTTT
CDR3: CAWSVYGRLAFF

V: TRBV27
D: TRBD1
size: -
J: TRBJ1-5
length: 15
DNA: TGTGCCAGCAGTTTTACAGGGGGAAACAATCAGCCCCAGCATTTT
CDR3: CASSFTGGNNQPQHF

V: TRBV4-1
D: TRBD1
size: -
J: TRBJ1-6
length: 21
DNA: TGCGCCAGCAGCCACCAAACAGGGGGTCGACAGCGGAGCTCCTATAATTCACCCCTCCACTTT
CDR3: CASSHQTGGRQRSSYNSPLHF

V: TRBV7-9
D: -
size: -
J: TRBJ2-3
length: 16
DNA: TGTGCCAGCAGCTTAGGCAGCGCACGAACCACAGATACGCAGTATTTT
CDR3: CASSLGSARTTDTQYF

V: TRBV27
D: TRBD1
size: few
J: TRBJ1-4
length: 16
DNA: TGTGCCAGCAGTCCGTGGACAGGGGGCGCCCATGAAAAACTGTTTTTT
CDR3: CASSPWTGGAHEKLFF

V: TRBV11-2
D: TRBD1
size: -
J: TRBJ1-6
length: 17
DNA: TGTGCCAGCAGCTCCGACCGGGACAGGGGCGCTAATTCACCCCTCCACTTT
CDR3: CASSSDRDRGANSPLHF

V: TRBV6-1
D: -
size: -
J: TRBJ1-1
length: 14
DNA: TGTGCCAGCAGTGACCAGGGACTGAACACTGAAGCTTTCTTT
CDR3: CASSDQGLNTEAFF

V: TRBV6-4
D: TRBD1
size: -
J: TRBJ2-7
length: 14
DNA: TGTGCCAGACGAACCGGGACAGGAGCCTACGAGCAGTACTTC
CDR3: CARRTGTGAYEQYF

V: TRBV15
D: TRBD1
size: few
J: TRBJ2-2
length: 15
DNA: TGTGCCACCAGCGGGGACAGTCGTCGTACCGGGGAGCTGTTTTTT
CDR3: CATSGDSRRTGELFF

V: TRBV6-5
D: TRBD1
size: once
J: TRBJ1-2
length: 16
DNA: TGTGCCAGCAGATACGGACAGGGGAAGAGTAACTATGGCTACACCTTC
CDR3: CASRYGQGKSNYGYTF

V: TRBV11-2
D: TRBD1
size: -
J: TRBJ1-4
length: 15
DNA: TGTGCCAGCAGCTCCCGGGGAGGGGGCCAGGCAAAACTGTTTTTT
CDR3: CASSSRGGGQAKLFF

V: TRBV2
D: TRBD1
size: -
J: TRBJ2-5
length: 14
DNA: TGTGCCAGCAGTGGGGACAGTACCCCAGAGACCCAGTACTTC
CDR3: CASSGDSTPETQYF

V: TRBV7-9
D: -
size: -
J: TRBJ1-6
length: 16
DNA: TGTGCCAGCAGCCCGGGGGACCGCAACTTATTTGAACGCCTCCACTTT
CDR3: CASSPGDRNLFERLHF

V: TRBV19
D: -
size: -
J: TRBJ2-1
length: 12
DNA: TGTGCCAGTAGTGACCGCTCCGATGAGCAGTTCTTC
CDR3: CASSDRSDEQFF

V: TRBV5-1
D: -
size: -
J: TRBJ2-6
length: 15
DNA: TGCGCCAGCAGCTCCGGGGGATCTGGGGCCAACGTCCTGACTTTC
CDR3: CASSSGGSGANVLTF

V: TRBV19
D: -
size: -
J: TRBJ1-2
length: 13
DNA: TGTGCCAGTAGTATTTCGGGAAACTATGGCTACACCTTC
CDR3: CASSISGNYGYTF

V: TRBV11-1
D: -
size: once
J: TRBJ2-7
length: 12
DNA: TGTGCCAGCAGCAGCACCCGCTACGAGCAGTACTTC
CDR3: CASSSTRYEQYF

V: TRBV5-4
D: -
size: -
J: TRBJ2-5
length: 15
DNA: TGTGCCAGCAGCTTTGGGTGGCAGGGAGGAGAGACCCAGTACTTC
CDR3: CASSFGWQGGETQYF

V: TRBV5-1
D: -
size: -
J: TRBJ2-5
length: 15
DNA: TGCGCCAGCAGCTTGGTGCAGGCGCCCGGAGAGACCCAGTACTTC
CDR3: CASSLVQAPGETQYF

V: TRBV6-1
D: TRBD1
size: -
J: TRBJ2-7
length: 16
DNA: TGTGCCAGCAGTGAAGCGGTCGGGACAGGGGGCCACGAGCAGTACTTC
CDR3: CASSEAVGTGGHEQYF

V: TRBV5-1
D: -
size: -
J: TRBJ1-2
length: 14
DNA: TGCGCCAGCAGCTTGGAACAGCCAAAGTATGGCTACACCTTC
CDR3: CASSLEQPKYGYTF

V: TRBV5-1
D: -
size: -
J: TRBJ2-3
length: 15
DNA: TGCGCCAGCAGCTTTCAGGGCCGGGGCACAGATACGCAGTATTTT
CDR3: CASSFQGRGTDTQYF

V: TRBV5-4
D: TRBD1
size: -
J: TRBJ1-6
length: 16
DNA: TGTGCCAGCAGCTCGGGACGACAGGGCCTGAATAGGTCCCTCCACTTT
CDR3: CASSSGRQGLNRSLHF

V: TRBV13
D: TRBD1
size: -
J: TRBJ1-2
length: 14
DNA: TGTGCCAGCAGCTTAGGGGGACAGGGCTATGGCTACACCTTC
CDR3: CASSLGGQGYGYTF

V: TRBV2
D: TRBD1
size: -
J: TRBJ1-3
length: 16
DNA: TGTGCCAGCAGTGAAGAGAGGACAGGGGCTGGAAACACCATATATTTT
CDR3: CASSEERTGAGNTIYF

V: TRBV7-6
D: TRBD2
size: -
J: TRBJ2-7
length: 14
DNA: TGTGCCAGCAGCTTTGGTAGCGGGCCCTACGAGCAGTACTTC
CDR3: CASSFGSGPYEQYF

V: TRBV7-2
D: TRBD1
size: -
J: TRBJ1-6
length: 15
DNA: TGTGCCAGCAGCTCCGGGACAGCTCCCAATTCACCCCTCCACTTT
CDR3: CASSSGTAPNSPLHF

V: TRBV9
D: TRBD1
size: -
J: TRBJ1-2
length: 16
DNA: TGTGCCAGCAGCGGACCCGGGACAGGTGACTTCCGTGGCTACACCTTC
CDR3: CASSGPGTGDFRGYTF

V: TRBV6-5
D: -
size: few
J: TRBJ1-5
length: 15
DNA: TGTGCCAGCAGCCCTAGGTATTATAGCAATCAGCCCCAGCATTTT
CDR3: CASSPRYYSNQPQHF

V: TRBV28
D: -
size: once
J: TRBJ1-5
length: 16
DNA: TGTGCCAGCAGTTTATGGTCCATTTCTAATATCAGCCCCCAGCATTTT
CDR3: CASSLWSISNISPQHF

V: TRBV6-5
D: -
size: -
J: TRBJ2-1
length: 13
DNA: TGTGCCAGCAGTTCGCGTTCCTACAATGAGCAGTTCTTC
CDR3: CASSSRSYNEQFF

V: TRBV6-5
D: TRBD2
size: -
J: TRBJ2-1
length: 15
DNA: TGTGCCAGCGTCTACCGGTGGGGGGGGAACAATGAGCAGTTCTTC
CDR3: CASVYRWGGNNEQFF

V: TRBV6-5
D: -
size: once
J: TRBJ1-2
length: 15
DNA: TGTGCCAGCAGTTCGCGATCCGAGGGGGACTATGGCTACACCTTC
CDR3: CASSSRSEGDYGYTF

V: TRBV2
D: TRBD1
size: -
J: TRBJ1-4
length: 15
DNA: TGTGCCAGCAGTTCGCCGGGACAGGGAATCGTGGGACTGTTTTTT
CDR3: CASSSPGQGIVGLFF

V: TRBV7-6
D: -
size: -
J: TRBJ2-5
length: 14
DNA: TGTGCCAGCAGCTTAGGAGGTTGGGGGGGGCCGCCCTACTTC
CDR3: CASSLGGWGGPPYF

V: TRBV7-2
D: -
size: -
J: TRBJ1-5
length: 15
DNA: TGTGCCAGCAGCTCCCAGCGGGGGTTGAATCAGCCCCAGCATTTT
CDR3: CASSSQRGLNQPQHF

V: TRBV7-2
D: TRBD2
size: -
J: TRBJ2-5
length: 17
DNA: TGTGCCAGCAGCCTAGCGCTATGGGGGGGGGTTCAAGAGACCCAGTACTTC
CDR3: CASSLALWGGVQETQYF

V: TRBV28
D: -
size: -
J: TRBJ1-5
length: 12
DNA: TGTGCCAGCAGTTCCCTTGGGCAGCCCCAGCATTTT
CDR3: CASSSLGQPQHF

V: TRBV7-9
D: -
size: -
J: TRBJ1-1
length: 12
DNA: TGTGCCAGTCGTGGTTTCAACACTGAAGCTTTCTTT
CDR3: CASRGFNTEAFF

V: TRBV13
D: -
size: -
J: TRBJ1-2
length: 15
DNA: TGTGCCAGCAGCTCGACGAATCGGGGGGCGGGAGGCTACACCTTC
CDR3: CASSSTNRGAGGYTF

V: TRBV19
D: -
size: -
J: TRBJ2-1
length: 14
DNA: TGTGCCAGTAGTATGTCCGGGAGCTACAATGAGCAGTTCTTC
CDR3: CASSMSGSYNEQFF

V: TRBV25-1
D: -
size: -
J: TRBJ2-5
length: 15
DNA: TGTGCCAGCAGTGAGTTGACAGGTTGGGGGGAGACCCAGTACTTC
CDR3: CASSELTGWGETQYF

V: TRBV4-1
D: -
size: -
J: TRBJ1-3
length: 15
DNA: TGCGCCAGCAGCCTTGCAGCCACCTCTGGAAACACCATATATTTT
CDR3: CASSLAATSGNTIYF

V: TRBV13
D: -
size: -
J: TRBJ2-5
length: 13
DNA: TGTGCCAGCACCATTCGTCGAGGGGAGACCCAGTACTTC
CDR3: CASTIRRGETQYF

V: TRBV6-1
D: -
size: -
J: TRBJ1-5
length: 14
DNA: TGTGCCAGCAGTGAGACAGTCTCCAATCAGCCCCAGCATTTT
CDR3: CASSETVSNQPQHF

V: TRBV14
D: -
size: -
J: TRBJ2-6
length: 16
DNA: TGTGCCAGCAGCCGCAGGAGGGGGCACGGGGCCAACGTCCTGACTTTC
CDR3: CASSRRRGHGANVLTF

V: TRBV18
D: -
size: once
J: TRBJ2-1
length: 15
DNA: TGTGCCAGCTCACCACCGATTCCGACACGGAATGAGCAGTTCTTC
CDR3: CASSPPIPTRNEQFF

V: TRBV5-1
D: TRBD1
size: few
J: TRBJ1-1
length: 13
DNA: TGCGCCAGCAGCGGGACAGTCGGAACTGAAGCTTTCTTT
CDR3: CASSGTVGTEAFF